This T cell receptor beta chain was identified in a study of T cell responses to AZD1222 COVID-19 vaccine (dated by TCRdb to the early 2020s). Looking at the study overall: A total of 233 trial participants underwent TCR sequencing, of whom 200 to 220 received two doses of AZD1222 and 26 received two doses of the MenACWY control vaccine. Trial participants were enrolled by age into 18-55, 56-69 and 70-plus year subgroups, with roughly 150, 30 and 60 TCR-sequenced participants respectively.

Sample time point, as interpreted from the label and publication: about 28 days (+/-7) after the second vaccine dose. Sample treatment or condition, as interpreted from the label and publication: meningococcal conjugate vaccine given as trial control. Vaccinee samples were obtained from the UK trials COV001 and COV002, which included a single-blind randomized controlled phase 2/3 trial of AZD1222 (ChAdOx1 nCoV-19) in healthy adults. For TCRbeta chain sequencing, PBMC samples were collected from trial participants at day 0 and at day 28 after the second dose. At the junction V is shortened by 6 bases and J by 6 bases, with 12 bases in between. The germline V gene (reference sequence) yields LNHDA for CDR1 and SQIVND for CDR2. The CDR3, from cysteine to phenylalanine, totals 13 residues. Left in the record is the CDR3 DNA by itself, 39 bases read in frame from the first base. What the authors observed across the whole study: Conclusions about previously exposed vaccinees are limited because only six or seven AZD1222 recipients were SARS-CoV-2 seropositive at baseline. Most participants were white British and females outnumbered males, and the authors suggested that clonal diversity may have been underestimated. The whole spike protein was spanned by vaccine-associated CD4 TCRs, and dominant responses were seen in regions 160-218 and 743-854. In the small 56-69-year group, the increase in depth fell short of significance, most likely because of low power. Epitopes outside the regions mutated in the B.1.351 and B.1.1.7 variants were reportedly recognized by nearly half of the unique spike-specific TCRs. Because no samples from the day 14 peak response were available, repertoires could be characterized only after the peak T cell response. A significant rise in spike-specific TCR breadth and depth was observed after two AZD1222 doses relative to day 0 and relative to MenACWY recipients.

Turning to this clone: The target of this receptor is not known. The record has no base qualities; no much larger clone is one base away.

The CDR3 regions of human TCRbeta chains were analyzed by immunosequencing. From the authors' description of their analysis: Repertoire TCRs were matched against a reference library of SARS-CoV-2-specific TCRs generated with the MIRA antigen-specificity platform. Breadth was defined as the fraction of unique TCRs that were SARS-CoV-2-associated, and depth was defined as the fraction of total T cells that were SARS-CoV-2-associated. Using the MIRA data, each spike-specific TCR was mapped to the spike region that the TCR reacts to and placed in a CD4 or CD8 class. Log10-transformed breadth and depth values were compared by one-way ANOVA with Sidak's multiple comparisons tests. Sourced from immuneACCESS, this table was stored by TCRdb with only in-frame sequences that have V and J called. A share of the clones is absent; for the studies checked, an unresolved V gene accounts for under half, and the remainder has no known explanation. V and J calls and clone size are copied from that table; D and trimming were computed from the DNA. In this sample the table shows approximately 200,000 clones, around 94% of which occur a single time. The biggest ten clones account for 1.7% of the sample.

The source material was peripheral blood, sampled 28 days after the second dose of the MenACWY control vaccine. The chain is made from TRBV19 and TRBJ1-5; the D gene assignment is ambiguous. The TCR comes from an adult who received the MenACWY meningococcal vaccine as a control. CDR3 reads: CASSLMGGQPQHF. The sequenced DNA: TGTGCCAGTAGCTTGATGGGTGGTCAGCCCCAGCATTTT.